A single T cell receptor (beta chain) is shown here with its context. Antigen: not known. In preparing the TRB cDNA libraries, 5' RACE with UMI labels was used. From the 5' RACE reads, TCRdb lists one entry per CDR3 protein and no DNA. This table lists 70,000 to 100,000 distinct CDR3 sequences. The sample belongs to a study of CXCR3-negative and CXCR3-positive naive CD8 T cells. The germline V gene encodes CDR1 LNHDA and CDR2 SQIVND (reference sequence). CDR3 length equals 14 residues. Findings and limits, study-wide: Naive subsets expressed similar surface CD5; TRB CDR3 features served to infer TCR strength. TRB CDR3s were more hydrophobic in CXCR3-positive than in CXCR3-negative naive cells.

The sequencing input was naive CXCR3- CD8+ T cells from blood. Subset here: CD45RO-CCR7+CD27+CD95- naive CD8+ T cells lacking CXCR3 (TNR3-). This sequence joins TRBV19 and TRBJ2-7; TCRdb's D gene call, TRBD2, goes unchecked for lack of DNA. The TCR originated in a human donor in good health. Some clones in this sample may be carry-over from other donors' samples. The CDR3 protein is CASSATSGSYEQYF.